This T cell receptor beta chain emerged from a study of T-cell reconstitution after alpha-beta-depleted transplantation in children. The V end lost 5 bases, the J end lost 7 bases, and 8 bases lay between the germline ends. CDR1 and CDR2 from the germline V gene are SQVTM and ANQGSEA. The CDR3 runs 11 residues. Preparation of the TCRbeta library involved a method that used unique molecular identifiers. TCRdb reprocessed the PCR reads with MiXCR, giving one entry per CDR3 protein. The sample has 250,000 to 400,000 distinct CDR3 sequences; more than 20% are singletons. On this clonotype: The antigen remains undetermined.

Study conclusions and caveats: Some patients owed their high day-60 TCRbeta diversity to surviving recipient T cells and thymic progenitors. Hyperexpanded clones declined; after one year, newly produced T cells mostly supplied diversity. Where alpha-beta T cells came from about two months after transplant was reportedly several hundred expanded graft clones.

J is TRBJ2-2 and V is TRBV29-1; D call uncertain. This TCR derives from a male patient younger than 18 who had a stem cell transplant for acute lymphoblastic leukemia, so the T cells may come from the graft donor. The starting material was PBMCs, mostly from graft donor cells, obtained 180 days after TCRalphabeta/CD19-depleted stem cell transplant. The CDR3 reads CSVHRGGELFF. CDR3 DNA sequence: TGCAGCGTTCATCGCGGCGGGGAGCTGTTTTTT.